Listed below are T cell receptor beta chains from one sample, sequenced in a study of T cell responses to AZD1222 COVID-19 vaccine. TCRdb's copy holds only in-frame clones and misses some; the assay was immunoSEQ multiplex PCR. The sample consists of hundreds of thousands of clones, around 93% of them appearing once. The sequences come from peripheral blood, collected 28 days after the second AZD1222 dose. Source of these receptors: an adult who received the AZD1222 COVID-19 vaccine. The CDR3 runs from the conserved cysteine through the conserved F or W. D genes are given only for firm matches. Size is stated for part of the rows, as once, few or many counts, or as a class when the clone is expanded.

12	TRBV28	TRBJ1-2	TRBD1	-	CASGQGRYGYTF	TGTGCCAGCGGACAGGGGAGGTATGGCTACACCTTC
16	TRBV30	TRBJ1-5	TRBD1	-	CAWSVWAGGNNQPQHF	TGTGCCTGGAGTGTATGGGCAGGGGGGAACAATCAGCCCCAGCATTTT
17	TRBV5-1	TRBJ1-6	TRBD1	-	CASSQKSAGTENSPLHF	TGCGCCAGCAGCCAAAAATCGGCCGGGACAGAGAATTCACCCCTCCACTTT
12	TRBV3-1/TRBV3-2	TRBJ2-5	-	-	CASRDPGETQYF	TGTGCCAGCAGAGATCCAGGAGAGACCCAGTACTTC
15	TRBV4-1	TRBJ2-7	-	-	CASSQDSIRGTEQYF	TGCGCCAGCAGCCAAGATTCAATCCGGGGTACGGAGCAGTACTTC
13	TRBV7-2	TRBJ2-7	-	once	CASSTGGPYEQYF	TGTGCCAGCAGCACCGGAGGACCCTACGAGCAGTACTTC
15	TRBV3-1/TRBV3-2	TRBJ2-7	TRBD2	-	CASSQETSGVGEQYF	TGTGCCAGCAGCCAAGAAACTAGCGGGGTTGGGGAGCAGTACTTC
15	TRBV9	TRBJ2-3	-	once	CASSPFDRGTDTQYF	TGTGCCAGCAGCCCCTTTGACCGTGGCACAGATACGCAGTATTTT
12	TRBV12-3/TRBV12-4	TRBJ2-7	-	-	CASSQGSDEQYF	TGTGCCAGCAGCCAGGGTAGTGACGAGCAGTACTTC
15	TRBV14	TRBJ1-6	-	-	CASSLLASGNSPLHF	TGTGCCAGCAGCCTCTTGGCGTCAGGGAATTCACCCCTCCACTTT
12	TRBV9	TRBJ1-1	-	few	CASSGVSREAFF	TGTGCCAGCAGTGGGGTTAGCCGTGAAGCTTTCTTT
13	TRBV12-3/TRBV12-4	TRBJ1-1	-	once	CASSFSMSTEAFF	TGTGCCAGCAGTTTCTCCATGTCTACTGAAGCTTTCTTT
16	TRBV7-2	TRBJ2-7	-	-	CASSLGSAGVTNEQYF	TGTGCCAGCAGCTTAGGGTCGGCAGGGGTGACGAACGAGCAGTACTTC
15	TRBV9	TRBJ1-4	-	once	CASSDNRDRREKLFF	TGTGCCAGCAGCGACAACCGGGACCGACGGGAAAAACTGTTTTTT
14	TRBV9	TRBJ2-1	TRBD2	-	CASSATSGSNEQFF	TGTGCCAGCAGCGCTACTAGCGGGAGTAATGAGCAGTTCTTC
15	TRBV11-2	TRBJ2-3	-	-	CASTQGSWRTDTQYF	TGTGCCAGCACCCAGGGGAGCTGGCGCACAGATACGCAGTATTTT
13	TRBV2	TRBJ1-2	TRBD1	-	CASTRQGNYGYTF	TGTGCCAGCACCAGACAGGGGAACTATGGCTACACCTTC
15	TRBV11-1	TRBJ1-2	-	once	CASSQNNQAAYGYTF	TGTGCCAGCAGTCAAAACAATCAGGCTGCCTATGGCTACACCTTC
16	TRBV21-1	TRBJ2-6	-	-	CASSYRGVPGANVLTF	TGTGCCAGCAGCTATCGGGGAGTCCCTGGGGCCAACGTCCTGACTTTC
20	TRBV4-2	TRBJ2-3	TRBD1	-	CASSHSPGQGSSPSTDTQYF	TGTGCCAGCAGCCATTCGCCGGGACAGGGCTCTAGCCCTAGCACAGATACGCAGTATTTT
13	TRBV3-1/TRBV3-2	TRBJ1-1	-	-	CASSQVSNTEAFF	TGTGCCAGCAGCCAAGTAAGCAACACTGAAGCTTTCTTT
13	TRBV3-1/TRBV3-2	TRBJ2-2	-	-	CASSQVDSGELFF	TGTGCCAGCAGCCAAGTTGACTCCGGGGAGCTGTTTTTT
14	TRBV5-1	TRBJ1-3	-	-	CASSLVGAGNTIYF	TGCGCCAGCAGCTTGGTCGGGGCGGGAAACACCATATATTTT
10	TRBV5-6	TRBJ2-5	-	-	CASTTETQYF	TGTGCCAGCACGACGGAGACCCAGTACTTC
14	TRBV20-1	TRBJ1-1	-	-	CSASVPKGNTEAFF	TGCAGTGCTAGTGTACCTAAGGGTAACACTGAAGCTTTCTTT
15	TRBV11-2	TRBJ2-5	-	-	CASSLGGGAGETQYF	TGTGCCAGCAGCTTAGGTGGGGGGGCCGGAGAGACCCAGTACTTC